The clone carrying this T cell receptor beta chain was counted once. The antigen remains unidentified. This specimen belongs to a study of T cell responses to AZD1222 COVID-19 vaccine. Study results and limitations: Regions left unmutated in variants are reportedly the target of nearly half of spike-specific TCRs. Repertoires were collected only later (after the peak T cell response had occurred). Following two doses of AZD1222, Spike-specific TCR breadth and depth rose.

V was clipped by 9 bases and J by 3 bases, with 15 bases between them. The CDR3 has 14 residues. In germline, CDR1 is WNHNN, CDR2 SYGVQD (reference sequence). Some clones are missing from TCRdb's copy, which holds only in-frame ones; the method was immunoSEQ multiplex PCR. The sample shows 95,000 to 100,000 clones, approximately 92% of them seen only once. This sequence originates from an adult in good health. The chain employs TRBV10-1 and TRBJ1-5; D is perhaps TRBD1 (5 bases). This sample comprised peripheral blood, obtained on day 0 of AZD1222 vaccination. CDR3 DNA: TGCGCCAGACCCTACGGGACTGACAATCAGCCCCAGCATTTT. Its protein product is CARPYGTDNQPQHF.